This TCR beta chain was found in a study of CD8+ T cells in alopecia areata. The CDR3 has 12 amino acids. V lost 0 bases to trimming and J lost 10 bases, with 4 bases between them. CDR1 is MNHEY, CDR2 SMNVEV, per germline (reference sequence). Extracted from the samples, RNA was reverse transcribed into cDNA to serve as the sequencing template. Measured with immunoSEQ multiplex PCR; TCRdb has only the in-frame clones, and not every one. The sample lists about 200,000 clones, 56% occurring once. The TCR comes from a human donor in good health. The chain carries TRBV27 and TRBJ1-6; no definite D call. Sample: CD8+ T cells sorted from blood. The CDR3 spells CASSLSRSPLHF. The CDR3 region has the DNA TGTGCCAGCAGTTTATCGAGGTCACCCCTCCACTTT.